These 26 T cell receptor beta chains were all obtained from the same sample, sequenced in a study of T cell repertoires in cytomegalovirus infection. TCRdb passed the reads through MiXCR, listing each CDR3 protein once. The repertoire holds some 440,000 distinct CDR3 sequences, with roughly 30% as singletons. The source material was PBMCs. The source of these receptors is a human donor in good health (CMV status not recorded). Some clones in this sample may be carry-over from other donors' samples.

Turning to this clonotype: The junction differs from germline at one of its ends, possibly a read error. This sequence joins TRBV4-1 and TRBJ1-1; D ambiguous. Germline CDR1 is MGHRA and CDR2 is YSYEKL. The CDR3 covers 15 residues. The chain's CDR3 is CASSQETRPNTEDFF. Written as DNA, the CDR3 is TGCGCCAGCAGCCAAGAGACCAGACCGAACACTGAAGATTTCTTT.

The rearrangement links TRBV20-1 to TRBJ2-3; TRBD2 matches 9 bases. The CDR3 has 14 amino acids. Germline V CDR1 and CDR2: DFQATT, SNEGSKA (reference sequence). V trimming: 4 bases; J trimming: 4 bases; junction bases outside the gene matches: 6. CDR3 in amino acids: CSATGLAIPDTQYF. As DNA, the CDR3 is TGCAGTGCTACCGGACTAGCGATACCAGATACGCAGTATTTT.

This chain links TRBV5-1 with TRBJ2-3, with 9 bases fitting TRBD1. CDR3 size: 16 residues. Germline V gene data show CDR1 as SGHRS and CDR2 as YFSETQ. Trimming removed 4 bases from V and 5 bases from J; junction bases left unmatched: 11. CDR3 in amino acids: CASSPGGQGPQDTQYF. Here the CDR3 DNA reads TGCGCCAGCAGCCCTGGGGGACAGGGCCCACAAGATACGCAGTATTTT.

J is TRBJ2-5 and V is TRBV19; D possibly uses TRBD1 or TRBD2 (6 bases each). The CDR3 spans 15 residues. Trimming removed 1 base from V and 4 bases from J, with 13 bases in between. CDR1 is LNHDA, CDR2 SQIVND, per germline (reference sequence). The CDR3 coding sequence is TGTGCCAGTAGTATAGTGGGGGGCCTGGGAGAGACCCAGTACTTC. This translates into CASSIVGGLGETQYF.

This clonotype has a handful of counts. The rearrangement joins TRBV7-2 to TRBJ2-7; TRBD1 is a possible D gene (5 bases). The CDR3 is made up of 16 amino acids. V shed 0 bases and J shed 2 bases, with 14 bases lying between them. The V gene's germline CDR1 is SGHTA and CDR2 FQGNSA. The CDR3 sequence is CASSLASRTDTYEQYF. CDR3 nucleotides: TGTGCCAGCAGCTTAGCATCCAGGACGGACACCTACGAGCAGTACTTC.

There are a few counts of this clonotype. V and J are TRBV15 and TRBJ1-1; TRBD1 matches at 10 bases. The CDR3 is made up of 17 amino acids. CDR1 and CDR2 from the germline V gene are LNHNV and YYDKDF (reference sequence). V lost 0 bases and J lost 6; bases outside the gene matches: 10. The CDR3, as DNA: TGTGCCACCAGCAGAGAGGGGACAGGGGCAATAGGACCTGAAGCTTTCTTT. Its protein is CATSREGTGAIGPEAFF.

The genes are TRBV11-2 and TRBJ2-1; D assignment may be TRBD1 or TRBD2 (5 bases each). CDR3 length equals 16 residues. Germline CDR1 is SGHAT and CDR2 is FQNNGV. V was shortened by 0 bases and J by 7 bases, with 16 bases between the two germline ends. CDR3 coding DNA: TGTGCCAGCAGCTTAGAAGTAGGGGCCGGGGCTAATGAGCAGTTCTTC. It translates to CASSLEVGAGANEQFF.

J is TRBJ1-1 and V is TRBV7-9; D is unresolved. CDR1 SEHNR and CDR2 FQNEAQ come from the germline V gene (reference sequence). The germline V and J ends were trimmed by 5 bases and 1 base, with 14 bases remaining between them. CDR3 size: 15 residues. CDR3 sequence: CASSTTGLTNTEAFF. CDR3 in DNA: TGTGCCAGCAGCACTACCGGACTGACGAACACTGAAGCTTTCTTT.

This clonotype was recorded at least ten times. The J gene is TRBJ1-6, the V gene TRBV6-5; D uncertain. The V gene lost 0 bases and the J gene lost 4 bases, with 10 bases spanning the gap. The germline V gene has CDR1 MNHEY and CDR2 SVGAGI. The CDR3 totals 16 residues. The CDR3 DNA sequence: TGTGCCAGCAGTTACTCGGAACAGACGTATAATTCACCCCTCCACTTT. It specifies CASSYSEQTYNSPLHF.

This clonotype was detected a few times. This chain uses TRBV4-2 with TRBJ1-2, with a weak D call TRBD1 (6 bases). CDR3 size: 16 residues. V lost 1 base to trimming and J lost 3 bases, with 15 bases between them. The germline gives CDR1 LGHNA, CDR2 YNFKEQ. The CDR3 nucleotides are TGTGCCAGCAGCCAAGTAGTGGGGGGCTATGACTATGGCTACACCTTC. It codes for CASSQVVGGYDYGYTF.

This chain uses TRBV5-6 with TRBJ1-2; D not resolved. The V and J ends lost 5 bases and 4 bases respectively, with 18 bases between them. Germline assignment: CDR1 SGHDT and CDR2 YYEEEE. This CDR3 spans 15 amino acids. The chain's CDR3 is CASSSDIYGSYGYTF. The CDR3 nucleotides are TGTGCCAGCAGTTCTGACATTTATGGAAGCTATGGCTACACCTTC.

This clonotype has more than one count but fewer than ten. The chain is built from TRBV19 and TRBJ2-2, with 9 positions matching TRBD2. The CDR3 loop spans 16 amino acids. Germline V gives CDR1 LNHDA, CDR2 SQIVND (reference sequence). The junction had 8 bases not matched to a gene; V was cut back by 5 bases and J by 4 bases. Written as DNA, the CDR3 is TGTGCCAGTAGTGGGCTAGCGGGGAGTCGCACCGGGGAGCTGTTTTTT. Its protein is CASSGLAGSRTGELFF. Variable domain in full (rest from reference TRBV19 and TRBJ2-2): DGGITQSPKYLFRKEGQNVTLSCEQNLNHDAMYWYRQDPGQGLRLIYYSQIVNDFQKGDIAEGYSVSREKKESFPLTVTSAQKNPTAFYLCASSGLAGSRTGELFFGEGSRLTVL.

The sample holds one count of this clonotype. This sequence may be a read error, since a much larger clone differs from it by one base. This chain connects TRBV7-8 to TRBJ1-4, with D unclear. CDR1 and CDR2 (germline): SGHVS, FQNEAQ. The length of the CDR3 is 16 residues. In DNA, the CDR3 is TGTGCCAGCAGCTTAAGGCGGGCTGCAACTAATGAAAAAATGTTTTTT. This encodes CASSLRRAATNEKMFF.

This clonotype came up many times. V and J are TRBV7-2 and TRBJ2-7; D perhaps matches TRBD1 (5 bases). The germline V gene has CDR1 SGHTA and CDR2 FQGNSA. Trimming shortened V by 1 base and J by 6 bases, and 13 bases separated the two germline ends. This CDR3 region has 14 residues. Here the CDR3 DNA reads TGTGCCAGCAGCTTAGTTTGGGGCCCCTCCGAGCAGTACTTC. Encoded protein: CASSLVWGPSEQYF.

The gene calls are TRBV11-2 and TRBJ1-4; D ambiguous. Germline assignment: CDR1 SGHAT and CDR2 FQNNGV. The CDR3 totals 15 residues. Deletions cut 2 bases from V and 0 bases from J, with 7 bases between. DNA for the CDR3: TGTGCCAGCAGCTTATCTTGGACAACTAATGAAAAACTGTTTTTT. It is translated as CASSLSWTTNEKLFF.

This clonotype was observed a handful of times. The V and J genes are TRBV29-1 and TRBJ2-7; 8 bases are shared with TRBD2. V lost 6 bases and J lost 5; bases outside the gene matches: 3. Germline assignment: CDR1 SQVTM and CDR2 ANQGSEA. The CDR3 loop spans 11 amino acids. This CDR3 is CSVSRGDEQYF. The CDR3, as DNA: TGCAGCGTATCGCGGGGGGACGAGCAGTACTTC.

This clonotype was seen at least ten times. The chain joins TRBV7-8 to TRBJ1-5; D not resolved. The CDR3 runs to 17 residues. The germline V and J ends were trimmed by 1 base and 1 base, with 14 bases remaining between them. The germline gives CDR1 SGHVS, CDR2 FQNEAQ. CDR3 in DNA: TGTGCCAGCAGCTTAGTCTCTAATTGGGAGAGCAATCAGCCCCAGCATTTT. It specifies CASSLVSNWESNQPQHF.

Only a few counts were recorded for this clonotype. The chain is built from TRBV11-3 and TRBJ2-5; no reliable D call. There are 13 residues in the CDR3. The V gene's germline CDR1 is SGHNT and CDR2 YENEEA. V was cut by 5 bases and J by 3 bases, with 10 bases left in between. CDR3 sequence reads: CASSSDPKETQYF. The DNA for the CDR3 is TGTGCCAGCAGCAGCGACCCAAAAGAGACCCAGTACTTC.

This clonotype was seen a handful of times. The chain recombines TRBV6-6 with TRBJ2-4; D gene unclear. The V and J ends lost 5 bases and 0 bases respectively, with 11 bases between them. CDR1 MNHNY and CDR2 SVGAGI come from the germline V gene (reference sequence). The CDR3 covers 15 residues. The CDR3 nucleotides are TGTGCCAGCAGTCCCAGGATTCTAGCCAAAAACATTCAGTACTTC. This codes for CASSPRILAKNIQYF.

This clonotype was observed once. The genes are TRBV7-9 and TRBJ2-7; either TRBD1 or TRBD2 may supply D (6 bases each). Per the germline V gene, CDR1 is SEHNR and CDR2 is FQNEAQ (reference sequence). The ends were cut back, 5 bases at V and 3 bases at J, with 17 bases in the middle. The CDR3 is made up of 15 amino acids. CDR3 amino acids: CASSRGAGEGYEQYF. CDR3 coding DNA: TGTGCCAGCAGCAGGGGGGCAGGGGAAGGCTACGAGCAGTACTTC.

This clonotype was counted only a few times. This CDR3 reads CASSPKTYTDTQYF. CDR3 nucleotide sequence: TGTGCCAGCAGCCCCAAAACCTACACAGATACGCAGTATTTT. The chain combines TRBV7-8 with TRBJ2-3; D uncertain. CDR3 length equals 14 residues. The germline V gene has CDR1 SGHVS and CDR2 FQNEAQ. V was shortened by 5 bases and J by 2 bases, with 11 bases between the two germline ends.

This chain joins TRBV20-1 and TRBJ1-1, with 8 bases aligning to TRBD1. The CDR3 length is 12 residues. V shed 5 bases, J shed 4 bases, and the junction held 3 bases outside the gene matches. Germline V lookup: CDR1 DFQATT, CDR2 SNEGSKA (reference sequence). CDR3 sequence (DNA): TGCAGTGCTCAGGACAGGGCCACTGAAGCTTTCTTT. Protein sequence: CSAQDRATEAFF.

Many counts were recorded for this clonotype. V gene TRBV7-2 combines with J gene TRBJ2-7; 7 bases fit TRBD1. In germline, CDR1 is SGHTA, CDR2 FQGNSA. The CDR3 is 16 residues long. J was trimmed by 0 bases and V by 5 bases; bases with no gene match: 10. DNA of the CDR3: TGTGCCAGCAGCACCGATTGGACAGGAAGCTCCTACGAGCAGTACTTC. The encoded protein is CASSTDWTGSSYEQYF.

The chain is built from TRBV11-2 and TRBJ1-5; no firm D call. The length of the CDR3 is 15 residues. Trimming stripped 1 base from V and 7 bases from J, with 14 bases between. Germline V lookup: CDR1 SGHAT, CDR2 FQNNGV. The CDR3 region has the DNA TGTGCCAGCAGCTTAGCGGCAGGAATCGGCCAGCCCCAGCATTTT. This encodes CASSLAAGIGQPQHF.

In the case of this clonotype: One junction end disagrees with the germline gene, perhaps due to a read error. The genes are TRBV28 and TRBJ1-5; possibly TRBD1 for D (6 bases). Germline CDR1 is MDHEN and CDR2 is SYDVKM. The CDR3 loop spans 13 amino acids. DNA of the CDR3: TGTTCCAGCACACAAGGGGGAAATCAGCCCCAGCATTTT. Translating it yields CSSTQGGNQPQHF.

In this sample, this clonotype turned up a few times. The V call is TRBV29-1, the J call TRBJ2-3, with D uncertain. Germline CDR1 is SQVTM and CDR2 is ANQGSEA. V lost 7 bases and J 0 bases, leaving 17 bases between the germline ends. CDR3 length: 15 amino acids. The CDR3 sequence: CSATPEVSSTDTQYF. DNA of the CDR3: TGCAGCGCCACCCCGGAAGTTTCGAGCACAGATACGCAGTATTTT.